Each of the 20 T cell receptor beta chains below was sequenced from the same sample in a study of CD8 T cells in Susac syndrome. When the RNA was reverse transcribed, random hexamers were used with an input of about 0.5 to 1 ug. Using its own MiXCR run on the immunoSEQ multiplex PCR reads, TCRdb lists one record per CDR3 protein. This sample has some 300,000 distinct CDR3 sequences, with roughly 85% found just once. The sample consisted of CD8+ T cells from PBMCs. These TCRs come from a human donor with multiple sclerosis.

The J gene is TRBJ1-5, the V gene TRBV28; weak D call: TRBD1 (5 bases). Trimming shortened V by 1 base and J by 0 bases, and 10 bases separated the two germline ends. CDR1 is MDHEN, CDR2 SYDVKM, per germline. The CDR3 runs to 16 residues. In nucleotides, the CDR3 is TGTGCCAGCAGTTTATCAGGGAGGAGTAGCAATCAGCCCCAGCATTTT. It encodes CASSLSGRSSNQPQHF.

V gene TRBV18 combines with J gene TRBJ1-2; 12 bases match TRBD1. Looked up from germline, CDR1 is KGHSH and CDR2 is LQKENI. J lost 7 bases, V lost 3 bases, and 12 bases had no gene match. The CDR3 contains 17 residues. The CDR3 sequence: CASSPLWKGQGASGYTF. CDR3 nucleotide sequence: TGTGCCAGCTCACCTCTTTGGAAGGGACAGGGGGCGAGTGGCTACACCTTC.

For this clonotype: Its ends do not fully match the called genes, so a read error is possible. The chain has TRBV7-9 and TRBJ2-1; D perhaps matches TRBD2 (6 bases). There are 15 residues in the CDR3. CDR1 SEHNR and CDR2 FQNEAQ come from the germline V gene (reference sequence). The CDR3 DNA is TGTGCCAGCAGGTTAGCGGCGCCTCGGGCCAATGAGCAGTTCTTC. This translates into CASRLAAPRANEQFF. Using reference TRBV7-9 and TRBJ2-1 for the parts outside the CDR3, the full variable domain is DTGVSQNPRHKITKRGQNVTFRCDPISEHNRLYWYRQTLGQGPEFLTYFQNEAQLEKSRLLSDRFSAERPKGSFSTLEIQRTEQGDSAMYLCASRLAAPRANEQFFGPGTRLTVL.

This clonotype occurred once. This sequence joins TRBV30 and TRBJ2-7; 7 positions match TRBD1. Germline V lookup: CDR1 GTSNPN, CDR2 SVGIG (reference sequence). The CDR3 is made up of 12 amino acids. The junction had 0 bases not matched to a gene; V was cut back by 1 base and J by 3 bases. CDR3 nucleotides: TGTGCCTGGAGTGACAGGGGCTACGAGCAGTACTTC. It codes for CAWSDRGYEQYF.

J is TRBJ2-7 and V is TRBV20-1, with no clear D. The CDR3 is made up of 14 amino acids. V was cut by 3 bases and J by 2 bases, with 14 bases left in between. The germline V gene has CDR1 DFQATT and CDR2 SNEGSKA (reference sequence). The CDR3 DNA follows: TGCAGTGCTAGTGTTAGACGGAACCCCTACGAGCAGTACTTC. Amino acid sequence: CSASVRRNPYEQYF.

This clonotype was observed a single time. The chain joins TRBV9 to TRBJ2-7, with TRBD2 matching over 12 bases. Germline V gene sequence: CDR1 SGDLS, CDR2 YYNGEE. The CDR3 sequence is 15 residues long. The junction had 9 bases not matched to a gene; V was cut back by 4 bases and J by 7 bases. CDR3 protein: CASSPGLAGRGEQYF. CDR3 nucleotide sequence: TGTGCCAGCAGCCCAGGACTAGCGGGAAGAGGGGAGCAGTACTTC.

The chain joins TRBV19 to TRBJ2-7; TRBD1 matches 10 bases. The CDR3 spans 14 residues. Germline trimming cut 5 bases from V and 3 bases from J; bases unmatched to any gene: 4. Germline loops: CDR1 LNHDA, CDR2 SQIVND (reference sequence). The CDR3 sequence: CASSARDRGYEQYF. As DNA, the CDR3 is TGTGCCAGTAGTGCCCGGGACAGGGGCTACGAGCAGTACTTC.

This chain joins TRBV28 and TRBJ2-3; TRBD2 agrees at 8 bases. The CDR3 is 15 residues long. Germline V lookup: CDR1 MDHEN, CDR2 SYDVKM. V shed 6 bases, J shed 4 bases, and the junction held 9 bases outside the gene matches. DNA of the CDR3: TGTGCCAGCAGAAGACTAGCGCGGGAGTCAGATACGCAGTATTTT. Its protein product is CASRRLARESDTQYF.

V is TRBV9 and J is TRBJ1-1; 11 bases are shared with TRBD1. The CDR3 length is 14 residues. Germline V gene lookup returns CDR1 SGDLS and CDR2 YYNGEE. The J segment lost 8 bases and the V segment lost 4 bases, leaving 7 bases of the junction unmatched. This CDR3 reads CASSPYGQGAEAFF. Written as DNA, the CDR3 is TGTGCCAGCAGCCCATACGGACAGGGGGCAGAAGCTTTCTTT.

This chain links TRBV19 with TRBJ2-7; D call uncertain. This CDR3 contains 14 residues. The germline CDR1 and CDR2 sequences are LNHDA and SQIVND (reference sequence). V shed 5 bases and J shed 2 bases, with 13 bases lying between them. The CDR3 is CASSLYHGTYEQYF. The CDR3 DNA is TGTGCCAGTAGTCTCTACCATGGGACCTACGAGCAGTACTTC.

The chain recombines TRBV6-1 with TRBJ2-7, with a possible D match to TRBD1 (6 bases). The germline gives CDR1 MNHNS, CDR2 SASEGT. V gave up 6 bases and J gave up 0 bases, with 15 bases separating them. This CDR3 has 15 residues. The CDR3 spells CASSWASGHSYEQYF. CDR3 in DNA: TGTGCCAGCAGCTGGGCCTCGGGACACTCCTACGAGCAGTACTTC.

This clonotype was counted once. The gene calls are TRBV7-3 and TRBJ2-5; 14 nucleotides match TRBD2. This CDR3 has 16 residues. Germline values: CDR1 SGHTA, CDR2 FQGTGA. V gave up 5 bases and J gave up 5 bases; unmatched junction bases: 7. The DNA of the CDR3 is TGTGCCAGCAGCGCCGGGACTAGCGGGAGATTGGAGACCCAGTACTTC. As protein: CASSAGTSGRLETQYF.

The rearrangement links TRBV27 to TRBJ1-3; D call uncertain. The germline gives CDR1 MNHEY, CDR2 SMNVEV (reference sequence). V dropped 8 bases and J dropped 0 bases, with 14 bases sitting between them. The CDR3 covers 15 residues. The CDR3 nucleotides read TGTGCCAGCGGTTCGGGCACCCTCTCTGGAAACACCATATATTTT. It is translated as CASGSGTLSGNTIYF.

V is TRBV4-3 and J is TRBJ2-2, with 7 bases identical to TRBD2. Trimming at V came to 2 bases and at J to 4 bases, leaving 7 bases not matched to a gene. Germline CDR1 LGHNA, CDR2 YSLEER. This CDR3 is built from 16 residues. The CDR3 region has the DNA TGCGCCAGCAGCCAAATAGGGACTAACCCCACCGGGGAGCTGTTTTTT. This encodes CASSQIGTNPTGELFF.

The chain combines TRBV11-3 with TRBJ2-7, with D maybe TRBD1 (6 bases). This CDR3 region has 15 residues. Germline values: CDR1 SGHNT, CDR2 YENEEA. The V and J ends lost 1 base and 7 bases respectively, with 17 bases between them. The DNA for the CDR3 is TGTGCCAGCAGCTTAGTAGGGCAGGGGTACGGTGAGCAGTACTTC. Its protein is CASSLVGQGYGEQYF.

The gene calls are TRBV6-1 and TRBJ1-2; tentatively, D is TRBD1 (5 bases). Germline V gene lookup returns CDR1 MNHNS and CDR2 SASEGT. This CDR3 is 14 amino acids long. V lost 3 bases and J 2 bases, leaving 10 bases between the germline ends. The CDR3, as DNA: TGTGCCAGCAGTGACGATACAGGCAACTATGGCTACACCTTC. Translation gives CASSDDTGNYGYTF.

The table lists this clonotype with a count of one. The V call is TRBV19, the J call TRBJ2-1; D gene unclear. The CDR3 loop spans 17 amino acids. Germline V gene sequence: CDR1 LNHDA, CDR2 SQIVND (reference sequence). Trimming pared 1 base from V and 0 bases from J, leaving 13 bases between. CDR3 nucleotides: TGTGCCAGTAGTATAGGAGCTGGAATAAGCTCCTACAATGAGCAGTTCTTC. This sequence encodes CASSIGAGISSYNEQFF.

The V gene is TRBV28, the J gene TRBJ2-3; 11 bases align to TRBD1. CDR1 is MDHEN and CDR2 is SYDVKM in the germline V gene. Germline trimming cut 4 bases from V and 4 bases from J; bases unmatched to any gene: 13. CDR3 size: 18 residues. The CDR3 spells CASSSPGDRGEKADTQYF. Written as DNA, the CDR3 is TGTGCCAGCAGTTCGCCGGGGGACAGGGGGGAAAAGGCAGATACGCAGTATTTT.

The chain joins TRBV19 to TRBJ2-3, with TRBD1 as a possible D gene (5 bases). V was shortened by 1 base and J by 7 bases, with 15 bases between the two germline ends. This CDR3 is built from 15 residues. CDR1 is LNHDA and CDR2 is SQIVND in the germline V gene (reference sequence). The CDR3 loop is CASSIGGGTTNTQYF. DNA of the CDR3: TGTGCCAGTAGTATAGGGGGCGGCACTACGAATACGCAGTATTTT.

This chain connects TRBV27 to TRBJ2-3, with 11 nucleotides matching TRBD2. V lost 1 base to trimming and J lost 1 base; unmatched junction nucleotides: 4. CDR1 is MNHEY, CDR2 SMNVEV, per germline (reference sequence). CDR3 size: 17 residues. Here the CDR3 DNA reads TGTGCCAGCAGTTTATTGGGGACTAGCGGAGGCACAGATACGCAGTATTTT. Translation gives CASSLLGTSGGTDTQYF.